These T cell receptor beta chains were read from a single sample in a study of cytomegalovirus exposure and HLA in healthy donors. TCRdb keeps only in-frame clones here, not all; method: immunoSEQ multiplex PCR. The data show under 200,000 clones, around three quarters seen once. Sequences were obtained from PBMCs. Receptors originate from a woman in her forties or fifties in good health and CMV-seronegative. CDR3s include the opening cysteine and the closing phenylalanine or tryptophan.

V,J,CDR3
TRBV19,TRBJ1-1,CASSPDRATEAFF
TRBV5-4,TRBJ2-2,CASSSRTSGRAAGELFF
TRBV7-9,TRBJ1-1,CASSLSTGAFTADTEAFF
TRBV11-3,NA,CASSFAGGEQYF
TRBV28,TRBJ1-5,CASRPRGRGNQPQHF
TRBV5-4,TRBJ2-3,CASSLFRFRTDTQYF
TRBV28,TRBJ2-7,CASSLSGQPRFEQYF
TRBV19,TRBJ1-5,CASSIVEGRGQPQHF
TRBV5-1,TRBJ1-2,CASSLDRVLYGYTF
TRBV25-1,TRBJ2-1,CASRGVGGENEQFF
TRBV28,TRBJ1-1,CASSEQGAEPAFF
TRBV9,TRBJ1-4,CASSEGQGNEKLFF
TRBV18,TRBJ1-3,CASSPPNSGNTIYF
TRBV28,TRBJ2-7,CASSWRKGRGDLYEQYF
TRBV14,TRBJ1-2,CASSQGRTGVNYGYTF
TRBV27,TRBJ1-4,CASRTGRGLGEKLFF
TRBV5-4,TRBJ2-7,CASSRGFRGSDEQYF
TRBV14,TRBJ1-1,CASSQETRGGEAFF
TRBV18,TRBJ2-1,CASSVDRSTYNEQFF
TRBV6-1,TRBJ2-1,CASSERSGSGYNEQFF
TRBV27,TRBJ1-2,CASSSRQAEYGYTF
TRBV4-1,TRBJ2-6,CASSQLTGANVLTF
TRBV7-9,TRBJ1-4,CASSRTGGHNEKLFF
TRBV9,TRBJ1-4,CASSVAGQGLEKLFF
TRBV4-2,TRBJ2-7,CASSQDISSYEQYF
TRBV5-1,TRBJ2-2,CASSMGAQNTGELFF